The clone carrying this T cell receptor beta chain was recorded many times. Its antigen is undetermined. Using unique molecular identifiers, the investigators prepared the TCRbeta library. TCRdb re-called the PCR reads with MiXCR, one entry per CDR3 protein. The sample has 81,000 or so distinct CDR3 sequences, 15% to 19% seen once. The sample originates from a study of T-cell reconstitution after alpha-beta-depleted transplantation in children. General study findings and limits: The authors attributed T-cell counts and diversity one year after transplant mostly to newly produced T cells. About two months after transplant, alpha-beta T cells reportedly came from several hundred expanded graft clones.

The CDR3 sequence is 13 residues long. V was clipped by 5 bases and J by 4 bases, with 10 bases between them. The sample was PBMCs, mostly from graft donor cells, taken 180 days after TCRalphabeta/CD19-depleted stem cell transplant. The receptor comes from a male patient between 2 and 15 years old who had a stem cell transplant for acute lymphoblastic leukemia, so the T cells may come from the graft donor. The chain carries TRBV12-3 or TRBV12-4 and TRBJ2-3, with D possibly being TRBD1 or TRBD2 (5 bases each). DNA of the CDR3: TGTGCCAGCAGTCAGGGACCCCCAGATACGCAGTATTTT. It encodes CASSQGPPDTQYF.